A selection of T cell receptor beta chains follows, all from one sample in a study of graft-versus-host responses after intestinal transplantation. Clones were read by immunoSEQ multiplex PCR, and TCRdb kept only the in-frame ones, dropping some. This table has about 120,000 clones, roughly 96% appearing once. The antigens of these receptors remain unknown. Source: unstimulated CD8+ T cells sorted from spleen or lymph node cells, taken before intestinal transplant. These receptors came from a human donor who received an intestinal transplant. The conserved cysteine and the conserved F or W are not part of the CDR3 here. The order of the fields is CDR3 length, V gene, CDR3 protein.

cdr3_length: 15; v_call: TRBV4-2; cdr3_aa: ASSQETRQGFDYEQY
cdr3_length: 12; v_call: TRBV6-5; cdr3_aa: ASTSSGIHNEQF
cdr3_length: 11; v_call: TRBV28; cdr3_aa: ASSFEGDETQY
cdr3_length: 12; v_call: TRBV28; cdr3_aa: ASSLTGGYTEAF
cdr3_length: 15; v_call: TRBV2; cdr3_aa: ASRGFGAGAPGNEQF
cdr3_length: 12; v_call: TRBV15; cdr3_aa: ATRTEGANYGYT
cdr3_length: 11; v_call: TRBV9; cdr3_aa: ASSPRGLNEQF
cdr3_length: 12; v_call: TRBV5-1; cdr3_aa: ASSLDALRDEQY
cdr3_length: 11; v_call: TRBV7-9; cdr3_aa: ASSSGSGNEQF
cdr3_length: 14; v_call: TRBV21-1; cdr3_aa: ASSIFRTGKHWGYT
cdr3_length: 12; v_call: TRBV13; cdr3_aa: ASSTGQGGTEAF
cdr3_length: 12; v_call: TRBV5-1; cdr3_aa: ASSFFDRQETQY
cdr3_length: 12; v_call: TRBV18; cdr3_aa: AILGEAGANVLT
cdr3_length: 11; v_call: TRBV7-6; cdr3_aa: ASSLASGRPQH
cdr3_length: 12; v_call: TRBV6-1; cdr3_aa: ATLIKLAKNIQY
cdr3_length: 12; v_call: TRBV28; cdr3_aa: ASHHPGQRNIQY
cdr3_length: 15; v_call: TRBV5-8; cdr3_aa: ASSLGGYRGSSYGQY
cdr3_length: 10; v_call: TRBV11-3; cdr3_aa: ASSVLDGEAF
cdr3_length: 11; v_call: TRBV7-3; cdr3_aa: ASSLMGTDTQY
cdr3_length: 12; v_call: TRBV28; cdr3_aa: ASSLSGRGNTIY
cdr3_length: 13; v_call: TRBV27; cdr3_aa: ASRVQGWGNQPQH
cdr3_length: 10; v_call: TRBV29-1; cdr3_aa: SVQSKTGEAF
cdr3_length: 12; v_call: TRBV9; cdr3_aa: ASSVGTVKTEAF
cdr3_length: 12; v_call: TRBV11-2; cdr3_aa: ASSLGVVRFGYT
cdr3_length: 12; v_call: TRBV28; cdr3_aa: ASSFGRAEETQY